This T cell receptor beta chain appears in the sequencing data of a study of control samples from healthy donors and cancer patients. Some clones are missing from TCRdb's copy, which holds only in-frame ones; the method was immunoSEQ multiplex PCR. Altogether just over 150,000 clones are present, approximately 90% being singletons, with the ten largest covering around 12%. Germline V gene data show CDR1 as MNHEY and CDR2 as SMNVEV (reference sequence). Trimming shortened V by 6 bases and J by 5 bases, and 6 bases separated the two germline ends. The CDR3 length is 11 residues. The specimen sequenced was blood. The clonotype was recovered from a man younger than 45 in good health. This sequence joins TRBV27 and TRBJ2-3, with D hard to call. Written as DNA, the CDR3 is TGTGCCAGCAGAACACGAGATACGCAGTATTTT. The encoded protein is CASRTRDTQYF.